Listed here are 27 T cell receptor beta chains from one sample, sequenced in a study of cytotoxic CD8 clonotypes in ibrutinib-treated CLL. The protocol was immunoSEQ multiplex PCR, while the TCRdb copy is restricted to in-frame clones and leaves out a portion. The sample includes about 86,000 clones, 70% to 90% of them seen just once. The input for sequencing was PBMCs, taken before ibrutinib treatment. These receptors were taken from a human donor with chronic lymphocytic leukemia.

The chain combines TRBV4-1 with TRBJ2-7; the match to TRBD1 covers 9 bases. This CDR3 contains 17 residues. Germline trimming cut 3 bases from V and 0 bases from J; bases unmatched to any gene: 9. Germline lookup yields CDR1 MGHRA and CDR2 YSYEKL. CDR3 in DNA: TGCGCCAGCAGCCATGCACCGCCGGGACAGGGCTCCTACGAGCAGTACTTC. Amino acid sequence: CASSHAPPGQGSYEQYF.

The chain links TRBV18 to TRBJ1-2; D gene unclear. Trimming left V 1 base short and J 0 bases short, with 18 bases between. CDR1 is KGHSH, CDR2 LQKENI, per germline. The length of the CDR3 is 18 residues. The CDR3 loop reads CASSPRVDLSEANYGYTF. For the CDR3, the DNA is TGTGCCAGCTCACCACGGGTGGACCTCAGTGAAGCTAACTATGGCTACACCTTC.

In its sample, this clone was seen once. V and J are TRBV6-6 and TRBJ2-7; TRBD2 agrees at 12 bases. The CDR3 runs 15 residues. V was clipped by 6 bases and J by 3 bases; unmatched bases: 6. Germline assignment: CDR1 MNHNY and CDR2 SVGAGI (reference sequence). This CDR3 reads CASSERTSGNYEQYF. The CDR3 bases are TGTGCCAGCAGCGAGCGGACTAGCGGGAACTACGAGCAGTACTTC.

This chain joins TRBV6-1 and TRBJ1-3; D possibly corresponds to TRBD1 (6 bases). The V end lost 4 bases, the J end lost 3 bases, and 10 bases lay between the germline ends. Germline-derived CDR1 and CDR2 are MNHNS and SASEGT. The CDR3 totals 14 residues. The CDR3 bases are TGTGCCAGCAGTGGGACAGATTATGGAAACACCATATATTTT. This gives the protein CASSGTDYGNTIYF.

The J gene is TRBJ2-1, the V gene TRBV9; D unclear. The V end lost 0 bases, the J end lost 9 bases, and 4 bases lay between the germline ends. This CDR3 comprises 11 residues. Germline V gives CDR1 SGDLS, CDR2 YYNGEE. DNA for the CDR3: TGTGCCAGCAGCGTAGGGGTTGAGCAGTTCTTC. Residues: CASSVGVEQFF.

The table lists this clone with a count of one. This chain uses TRBV30 with TRBJ2-3, with D hard to call. The CDR3 covers 13 residues. Trimming took 0 bases from V and 0 from J, leaving 4 bases between them. Germline assignment: CDR1 GTSNPN and CDR2 SVGIG (reference sequence). CDR3 nucleotide sequence: TGTGCCTGGAGTGTTTCTAGCACAGATACGCAGTATTTT. Translating gives CAWSVSSTDTQYF.

J is TRBJ1-1 and V is TRBV11-3, with 8 bases fitting TRBD1. Germline V gives CDR1 SGHNT, CDR2 YENEEA. The V gene end was trimmed by 4 bases and the J gene end by 1 base; junction bases not matched to a gene: 5. This CDR3 region has 15 residues. CDR3 amino acids: CASSSDRARNTEAFF. CDR3 bases: TGTGCCAGCAGCTCGGACAGGGCAAGGAACACTGAAGCTTTCTTT.

This clone was seen a few times. The chain is built from TRBV5-4 and TRBJ1-2, with a weak D call TRBD1 (5 bases). Germline V lookup: CDR1 SGHNT, CDR2 YYREEE (reference sequence). Trimming took off 3 bases at V and 0 bases at J, with 12 bases between the two ends. The CDR3 contains 15 residues. CDR3 nucleotide sequence: TGTGCCAGCAGCTCTGAGGGACGGACTAACTATGGCTACACCTTC. Translating it yields CASSSEGRTNYGYTF. The full variable domain, its missing parts supplied by reference TRBV5-4 and TRBJ1-2, is ETGVTQSPTHLIKTRGQQVTLRCSSQSGHNTVSWYQQALGQGPQFIFQYYREEENGRGNFPPRFSGLQFPNYSSELNVNALELDDSALYLCASSSEGRTNYGYTFGSGTRLTVV.

The chain recombines TRBV5-1 with TRBJ2-2; D is ambiguous. Per the germline V gene, CDR1 is SGHRS and CDR2 is YFSETQ. There are 17 residues in the CDR3. Trimming left V 4 bases short and J 0 bases short, with 16 bases between. DNA for the CDR3: TGCGCCAGCAGCCTAACATCCCACAGATCGAACACCGGGGAGCTGTTTTTT. Protein: CASSLTSHRSNTGELFF.

The rearrangement joins TRBV5-4 to TRBJ2-1; 8 bases align to TRBD2. The germline V gene encodes CDR1 SGHNT and CDR2 YYREEE (reference sequence). The length of the CDR3 is 17 residues. V trimming: 4 bases; J trimming: 3 bases; junction bases outside the gene matches: 12. The DNA of the CDR3 is TGTGCCAGCAGCAATCGGGTGGAGCGGGGGTACTACAATGAGCAGTTCTTC. Its protein is CASSNRVERGYYNEQFF.

CDR3 sequence: CASSRQDNQPQHF. DNA for the CDR3: TGTGCCAGCAGTCGTCAGGACAATCAGCCCCAGCATTTT. The gene calls are TRBV2 and TRBJ1-5, with D uncertain. V dropped 5 bases and J dropped 3 bases, with 8 bases sitting between them. CDR3 length: 13 amino acids. The germline CDR1 and CDR2 sequences are SNHLY and FYNNEI.

The CDR3 DNA follows: TGTGCCAGCAGTGGACTTGGACAACCCACCTACGAGCAGTACTTC. It translates to CASSGLGQPTYEQYF. This chain joins TRBV28 and TRBJ2-7, with D perhaps given as TRBD1 or TRBD2 (5 bases each). The CDR3 consists of 15 residues. Trimming stripped 5 bases from V and 2 bases from J, with 16 bases between. CDR1 and CDR2 (germline): MDHEN, SYDVKM.

The chain uses TRBV6-1 and TRBJ2-7; possibly TRBD1 for D (6 bases). The CDR3 is 18 residues long. In germline, CDR1 is MNHNS, CDR2 SASEGT. Trimming removed 2 bases from V and 5 bases from J, with 25 bases in between. The CDR3 DNA reads TGTGCCAGCAGTGAATTCCACAGGGTGAGATCAGGCCTAGACGAGCAGTACTTC. Its translation is CASSEFHRVRSGLDEQYF.

The V and J genes are TRBV5-1 and TRBJ1-1, with 7 positions matching TRBD1. This CDR3 region has 14 residues. In germline, CDR1 is SGHRS, CDR2 YFSETQ. After removal of 6 bases from V and 9 bases from J, the junction contained 14 bases not matched to a gene. The CDR3 loop reads CASTIDQRQGQAFF. CDR3 nucleotide sequence: TGCGCCAGCACCATTGACCAACGACAGGGACAAGCTTTCTTT. The full variable domain, its missing parts supplied by reference TRBV5-1 and TRBJ1-1, is KAGVTQTPRYLIKTRGQQVTLSCSPISGHRSVSWYQQTPGQGLQFLFEYFSETQRNKGNFPGRFSGRQFSNSRSEMNVSTLELGDSALYLCASTIDQRQGQAFFGQGTRLTVV.

This clone was seen a handful of times. The chain is built from TRBV19 and TRBJ2-5; a weak D match, TRBD2 (7 bases). Germline V CDR1 and CDR2: LNHDA, SQIVND (reference sequence). Trimming left V 10 bases short and J 9 bases short, with 21 bases between. CDR3 length: 13 residues. The CDR3 DNA follows: TGTGCCACCGGGGGGCGTAATAAGAGACCCCAGTACTTC. Its translation is CATGGRNKRPQYF.

The rearrangement links TRBV7-2 to TRBJ2-7; D not certain. Germline assignment: CDR1 SGHTA and CDR2 FQGNSA. V lost 8 bases and J lost 6, with 23 bases in between. This CDR3 is 15 amino acids long. For the CDR3, the DNA is TGTGCCAGCGGTTCCCGAGCTACCCCTCTGCCCGAGCAGTACTTC. It translates to CASGSRATPLPEQYF.

A word on this clone: One end of the junction varies from germline; a read error may be responsible. This rearrangement joins TRBV7-9 to TRBJ1-1; D is ambiguous. This CDR3 region has 15 residues. Germline V CDR1 and CDR2: SEHNR, FQNEAQ (reference sequence). The CDR3 DNA sequence: TGTGCCAGCAGCCTAGCCGAGGGTGGGAACACTGAAGCTTTCTTT. Protein product: CASSLAEGGNTEAFF.

The rearrangement uses TRBV27 and TRBJ1-2; D possibly corresponds to TRBD1 (5 bases). Germline assignment: CDR1 MNHEY and CDR2 SMNVEV (reference sequence). V lost 5 bases, J lost 4 bases, and 17 bases lay in between. The CDR3 runs to 15 residues. The CDR3 loop reads CASSLGTPRGYGYTF. The CDR3 DNA sequence: TGTGCCAGCAGTCTCGGGACTCCTCGCGGCTATGGCTACACCTTC.

This rearrangement joins TRBV19 to TRBJ2-2; tentatively, D is TRBD1 (6 bases). The V gene's germline CDR1 is LNHDA and CDR2 SQIVND (reference sequence). The germline V and J ends were trimmed by 8 bases and 5 bases, with 15 bases remaining between them. The CDR3 is 14 amino acids. This CDR3 reads CASDAGEMTGELFF. In nucleotides, the CDR3 is TGTGCCAGTGATGCAGGGGAAATGACCGGGGAGCTGTTTTTT.

The genes are TRBV5-6 and TRBJ1-2, with a tentative D call TRBD1 (6 bases). The CDR3 is made up of 16 amino acids. The V end lost 3 bases, the J end lost 6 bases, and 21 bases lay between the germline ends. CDR1 is SGHDT, CDR2 YYEEEE, per germline. The CDR3 region has the DNA TGTGCCAGCAGCTCCAGCCTTGACGTGGGGGCAAATGGCTACACCTTC. Its translation is CASSSSLDVGANGYTF.

The J gene is TRBJ1-3, the V gene TRBV30, with TRBD1 as a possible D gene (5 bases). CDR1 and CDR2 from the germline V gene are GTSNPN and SVGIG (reference sequence). The V end lost 1 base, the J end lost 0 bases, and 16 bases lay between the germline ends. The CDR3 has 17 residues. The CDR3 nucleotides are TGTGCCTGGAGTGAGGGACTATCTCCCTTCTCTGGAAACACCATATATTTT. Translating gives CAWSEGLSPFSGNTIYF.

The CDR3 sequence: CASSLQGRLNYGYTF. CDR3 in DNA: TGTGCCAGCAGTCTACAGGGAAGACTTAACTATGGCTACACCTTC. The V call is TRBV28, the J call TRBJ1-2; tentatively, D is TRBD1 (6 bases). CDR1 is MDHEN and CDR2 is SYDVKM in the germline V gene. The germline V and J ends were trimmed by 5 bases and 1 base, with 14 bases remaining between them. This CDR3 contains 15 residues.

The V gene is TRBV5-1, the J gene TRBJ2-1; D ambiguous. The germline CDR1 and CDR2 sequences are SGHRS and YFSETQ. This CDR3 is 14 amino acids long. Trimming took off 0 bases at V and 6 bases at J, with 10 bases between the two ends. The CDR3: CASSLDDIINEQFF. Written as DNA, the CDR3 is TGCGCCAGCAGCTTGGATGATATTATCAATGAGCAGTTCTTC.

The CDR3 loop reads CASSPLQGLSTEAFF. In nucleotides, the CDR3 is TGTGCCAGCTCACCACTCCAGGGATTGAGCACTGAAGCTTTCTTT. The V and J genes are TRBV18 and TRBJ1-1; possible D gene TRBD1, 5 bases. Between the trimmed V and J ends, which lost 1 base and 4 bases, there was a span of 13 bases. The CDR3 runs to 15 residues. Germline loops: CDR1 KGHSH, CDR2 LQKENI.

This clone has just a few counts. V usage is TRBV10-2 and J usage is TRBJ1-2; D uncertain. Between the trimmed V and J ends, which lost 2 bases and 4 bases, there was a span of 5 bases. Germline CDR1 and CDR2: WSHSY and SAAADI. CDR3 length: 12 residues. As DNA, the CDR3 is TGCGCCAGCAGTGAGGGTTTCTATGGCTACACCTTC. This sequence encodes CASSEGFYGYTF.

The V call is TRBV9, the J call TRBJ2-1; D gene uncertain. This CDR3 has 14 amino acids. V lost 4 bases and J 8 bases, leaving 16 bases between the germline ends. CDR1 and CDR2 from the germline V gene are SGDLS and YYNGEE. The chain's CDR3 is CASSYNTQPHEQFF. CDR3 nucleotides: TGTGCCAGCAGCTACAACACCCAGCCGCATGAGCAGTTCTTC.

This clone was seen once. The chain employs TRBV28 and TRBJ2-1; D tentatively fits TRBD1 or TRBD2 (6 bases each). Germline loops: CDR1 MDHEN, CDR2 SYDVKM. Trimming pared 11 bases from V and 9 bases from J, leaving 29 bases between. CDR3 length: 16 residues. In nucleotides, the CDR3 is TGTGCCTCAGTCGAGGGGGGAATAACTCGGCACGGTGAGCAGTTCTTC. Protein: CASVEGGITRHGEQFF.